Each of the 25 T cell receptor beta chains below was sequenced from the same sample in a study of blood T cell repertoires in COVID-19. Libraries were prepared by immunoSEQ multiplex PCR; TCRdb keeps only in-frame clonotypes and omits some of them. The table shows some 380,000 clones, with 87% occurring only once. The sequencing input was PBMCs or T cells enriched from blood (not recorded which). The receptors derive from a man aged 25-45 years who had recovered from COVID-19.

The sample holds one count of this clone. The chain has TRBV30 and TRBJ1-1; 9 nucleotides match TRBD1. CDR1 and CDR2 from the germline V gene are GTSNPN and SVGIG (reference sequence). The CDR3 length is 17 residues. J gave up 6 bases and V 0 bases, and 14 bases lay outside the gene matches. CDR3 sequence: CAWSVGQGRFVFPEAFF. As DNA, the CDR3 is TGTGCCTGGAGTGTAGGACAGGGGAGGTTCGTATTTCCTGAAGCTTTCTTT. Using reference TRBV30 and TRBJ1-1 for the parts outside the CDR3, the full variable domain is SQTIHQWPATLVQPVGSPLSLECTVEGTSNPNLYWYRQAAGRGLQLLFYSVGIGQISSEVPQNLSASRPQDRQFILSSKKLLLSDSGFYLCAWSVGQGRFVFPEAFFGQGTRLTVV.

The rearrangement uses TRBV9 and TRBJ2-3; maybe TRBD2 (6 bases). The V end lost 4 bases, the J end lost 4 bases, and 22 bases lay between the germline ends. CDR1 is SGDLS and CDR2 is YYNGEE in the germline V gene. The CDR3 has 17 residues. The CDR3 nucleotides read TGTGCCAGCAGCCCCCACATCCAGCAGGGAGGCGCAGATACGCAGTATTTT. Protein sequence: CASSPHIQQGGADTQYF.

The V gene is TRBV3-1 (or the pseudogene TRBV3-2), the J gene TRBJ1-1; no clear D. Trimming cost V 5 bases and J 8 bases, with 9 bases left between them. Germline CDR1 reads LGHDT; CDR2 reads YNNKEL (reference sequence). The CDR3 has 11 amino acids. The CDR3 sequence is CASSARGEAFF. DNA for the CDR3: TGTGCCAGCAGCGCCCGTGGCGAAGCTTTCTTT.

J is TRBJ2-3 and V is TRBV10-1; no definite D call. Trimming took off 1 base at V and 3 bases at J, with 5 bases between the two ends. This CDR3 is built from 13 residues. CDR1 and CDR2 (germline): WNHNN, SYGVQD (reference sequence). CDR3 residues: CASSEFRTDTQYF. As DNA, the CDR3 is TGCGCCAGCAGTGAGTTCAGAACAGATACGCAGTATTTT.

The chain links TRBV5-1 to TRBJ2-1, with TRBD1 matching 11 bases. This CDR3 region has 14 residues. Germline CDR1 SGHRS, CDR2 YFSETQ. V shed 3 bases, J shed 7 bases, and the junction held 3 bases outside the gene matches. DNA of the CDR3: TGCGCCAGCAGCTCCGGGACAGGGGGAAATGAGCAGTTCTTC. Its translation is CASSSGTGGNEQFF.

The chain's CDR3 is CASGRGQGARETQYF. The CDR3, as DNA: TGTGCTAGTGGACGCGGACAGGGGGCAAGGGAGACCCAGTACTTC. The rearrangement links TRBV12-5 to TRBJ2-5, with 11 nucleotides matching TRBD1. CDR1 and CDR2 (germline): LGHNT, FRNRAP. The CDR3 has 15 amino acids. Unmatched junction bases numbered 8, after V lost 6 bases and J lost 5 bases.

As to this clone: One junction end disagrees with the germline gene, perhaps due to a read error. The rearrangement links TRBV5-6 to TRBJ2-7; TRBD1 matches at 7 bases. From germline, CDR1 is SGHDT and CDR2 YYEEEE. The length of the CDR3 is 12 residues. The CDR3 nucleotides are TGTGCCAGCAGCTTTTTGGACAGGCCCCCGAACTTC. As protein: CASSFLDRPPNF.

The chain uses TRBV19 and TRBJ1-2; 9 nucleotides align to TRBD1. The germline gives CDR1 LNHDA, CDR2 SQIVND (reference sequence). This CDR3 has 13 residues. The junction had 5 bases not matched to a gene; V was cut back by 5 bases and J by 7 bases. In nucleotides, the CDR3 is TGTGCCAGTAGTCTCGGGACAGGGTCTGGCTACACCTTC. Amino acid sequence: CASSLGTGSGYTF.

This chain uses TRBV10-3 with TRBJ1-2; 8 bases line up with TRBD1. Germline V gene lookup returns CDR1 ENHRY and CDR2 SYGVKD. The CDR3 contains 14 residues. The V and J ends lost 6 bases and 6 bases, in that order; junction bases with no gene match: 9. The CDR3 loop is CAIRPGQGLDGYTF. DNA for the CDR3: TGTGCCATCAGACCCGGACAGGGATTGGATGGCTACACCTTC.

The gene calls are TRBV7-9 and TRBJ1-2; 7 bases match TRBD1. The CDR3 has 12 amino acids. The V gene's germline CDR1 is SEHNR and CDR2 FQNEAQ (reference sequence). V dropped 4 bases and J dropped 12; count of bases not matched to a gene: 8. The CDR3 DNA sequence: TGTGCCAGCAGCTACTCGACAGGGAGCCACACCTTC. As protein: CASSYSTGSHTF.

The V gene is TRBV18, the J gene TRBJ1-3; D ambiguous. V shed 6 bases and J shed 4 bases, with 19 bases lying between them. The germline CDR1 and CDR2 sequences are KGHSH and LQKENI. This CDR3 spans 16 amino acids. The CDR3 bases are TGTGCCAGCTCGCCTAACCACATCGGGTCAGGAAACACCATATATTTT. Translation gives CASSPNHIGSGNTIYF.

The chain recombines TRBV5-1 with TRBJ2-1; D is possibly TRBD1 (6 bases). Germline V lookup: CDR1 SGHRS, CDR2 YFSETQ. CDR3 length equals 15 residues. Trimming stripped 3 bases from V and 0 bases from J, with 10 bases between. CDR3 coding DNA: TGCGCCAGCAGCTCCACAGGGAGCTCCTACAATGAGCAGTTCTTC. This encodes CASSSTGSSYNEQFF.

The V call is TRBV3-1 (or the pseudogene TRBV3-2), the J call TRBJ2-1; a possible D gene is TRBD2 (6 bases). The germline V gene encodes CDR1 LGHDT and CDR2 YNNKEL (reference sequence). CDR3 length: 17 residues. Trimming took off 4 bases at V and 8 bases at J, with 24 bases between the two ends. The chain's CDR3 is CASSPLWGGVGVYEQFF. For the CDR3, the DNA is TGTGCCAGCAGCCCTTTATGGGGCGGGGTAGGGGTTTATGAGCAGTTCTTC.

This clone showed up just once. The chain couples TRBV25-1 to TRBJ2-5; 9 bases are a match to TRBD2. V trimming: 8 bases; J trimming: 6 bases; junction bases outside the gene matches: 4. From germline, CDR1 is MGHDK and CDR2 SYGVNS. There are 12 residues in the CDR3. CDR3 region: CASRGGVQTQYF. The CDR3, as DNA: TGTGCCAGCCGCGGGGGGGTACAGACCCAGTACTTC. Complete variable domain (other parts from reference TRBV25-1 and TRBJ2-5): EADIYQTPRYLVIGTGKKITLECSQTMGHDKMYWYQQDPGMELHLIHYSYGVNSTEKGDLSSESTVSRIRTEHFPLTLESARPSHTSQYLCASRGGVQTQYFGPGTRLLVL.

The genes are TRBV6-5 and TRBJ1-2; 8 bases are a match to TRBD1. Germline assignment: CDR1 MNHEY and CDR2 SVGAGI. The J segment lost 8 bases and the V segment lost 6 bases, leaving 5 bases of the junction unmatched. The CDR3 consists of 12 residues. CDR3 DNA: TGTGCCAGCAGGACAGGGGTTAGAGGCTACACCTTC. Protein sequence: CASRTGVRGYTF.

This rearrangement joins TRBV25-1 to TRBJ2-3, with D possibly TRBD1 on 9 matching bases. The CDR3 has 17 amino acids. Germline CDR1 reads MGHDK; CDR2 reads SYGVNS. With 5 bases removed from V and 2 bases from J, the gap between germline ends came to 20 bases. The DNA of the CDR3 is TGTGCCAGCAGTTCTCGGGGGGGGGACAGGGACACAGATACGCAGTATTTT. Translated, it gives CASSSRGGDRDTDTQYF.

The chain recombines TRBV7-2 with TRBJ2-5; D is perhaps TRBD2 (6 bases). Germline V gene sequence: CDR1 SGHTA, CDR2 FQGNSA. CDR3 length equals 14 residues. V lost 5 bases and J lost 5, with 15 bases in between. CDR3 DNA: TGTGCCAGCAGCCTCGGGACTTTGAAGGAGACCCAGTACTTC. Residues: CASSLGTLKETQYF. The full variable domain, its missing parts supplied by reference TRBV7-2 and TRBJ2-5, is GAGVSQSPSNKVTEKGKDVELRCDPISGHTALYWYRQSLGQGLEFLIYFQGNSAPDKSGLPSDRFSAERTGGSVSTLTIQRTQQEDSAVYLCASSLGTLKETQYFGPGTRLLVL.

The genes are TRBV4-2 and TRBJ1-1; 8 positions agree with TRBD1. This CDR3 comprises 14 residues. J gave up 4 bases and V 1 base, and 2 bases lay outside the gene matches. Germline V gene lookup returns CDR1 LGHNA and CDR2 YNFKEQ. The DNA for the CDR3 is TGTGCCAGCAGCCAAGGACAGGGGACCACTGAAGCTTTCTTT. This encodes CASSQGQGTTEAFF.

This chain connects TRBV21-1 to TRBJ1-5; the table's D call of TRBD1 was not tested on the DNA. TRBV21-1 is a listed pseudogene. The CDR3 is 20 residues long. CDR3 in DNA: TGTGCCAGCAGCAAAGACGGGGGCAGGGGGCGATCAGACGGCAATCAGCCCCAGCATTTT. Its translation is CASSKDGGRGRSDGNQPQHF.

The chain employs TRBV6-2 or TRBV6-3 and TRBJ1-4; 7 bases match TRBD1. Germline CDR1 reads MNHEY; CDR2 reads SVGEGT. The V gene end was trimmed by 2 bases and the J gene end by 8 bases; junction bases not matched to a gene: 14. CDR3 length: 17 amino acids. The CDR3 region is CASSYPVFRTGAEKLFF. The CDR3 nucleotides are TGTGCCAGCAGTTACCCGGTCTTCAGGACAGGAGCGGAAAAACTGTTTTTT.

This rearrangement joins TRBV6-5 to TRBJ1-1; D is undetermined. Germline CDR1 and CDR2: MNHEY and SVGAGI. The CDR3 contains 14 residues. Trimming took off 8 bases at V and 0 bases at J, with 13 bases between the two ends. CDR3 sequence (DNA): TGTGCCAGCCTCTCGGCGGGGTTGAACACTGAAGCTTTCTTT. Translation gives CASLSAGLNTEAFF.

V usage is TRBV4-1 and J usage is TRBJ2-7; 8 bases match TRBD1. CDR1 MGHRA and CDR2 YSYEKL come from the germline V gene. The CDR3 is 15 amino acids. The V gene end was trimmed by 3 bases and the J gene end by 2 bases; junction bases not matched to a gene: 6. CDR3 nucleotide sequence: TGCGCCAGCAGCCACGGAACAGGGGGTGCCTACGAGCAGTACTTC. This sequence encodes CASSHGTGGAYEQYF.

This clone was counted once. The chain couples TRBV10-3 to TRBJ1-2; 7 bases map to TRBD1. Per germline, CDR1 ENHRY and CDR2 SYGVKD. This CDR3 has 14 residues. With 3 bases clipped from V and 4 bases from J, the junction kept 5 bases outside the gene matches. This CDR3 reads CAISDRDSPYGYTF. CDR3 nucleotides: TGTGCCATCAGTGACCGGGACAGTCCCTATGGCTACACCTTC.

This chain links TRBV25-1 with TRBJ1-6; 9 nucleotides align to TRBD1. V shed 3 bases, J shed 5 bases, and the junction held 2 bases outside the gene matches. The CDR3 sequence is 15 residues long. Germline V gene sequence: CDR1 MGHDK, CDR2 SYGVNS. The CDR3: CASSDWDRDNSPLHF. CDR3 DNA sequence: TGTGCCAGCAGTGACTGGGACAGGGATAATTCACCCCTCCACTTT.

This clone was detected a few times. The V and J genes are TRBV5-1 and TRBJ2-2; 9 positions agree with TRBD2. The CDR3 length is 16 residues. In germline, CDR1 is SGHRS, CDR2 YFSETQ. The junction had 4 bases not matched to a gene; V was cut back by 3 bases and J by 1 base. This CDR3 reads CASSSYSGGNTGELFF. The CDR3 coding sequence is TGCGCCAGCAGCTCGTATAGCGGGGGGAACACCGGGGAGCTGTTTTTT.